A single sample is the source of the 10 T cell receptor beta chains below, sequenced in a study of blood T cell repertoires in COVID-19 (dated by TCRdb to 2018 to 2021). Library preparation employed the immunoSEQ multiplex PCR assay. As stored in TCRdb, this immuneACCESS dataset retains in-frame rearrangements with V and J assigned. A fraction of the clones does not appear; measured against another copy, unresolved V genes explain less than half of the discrepancy, and the remainder lacks a known reason. This sample gives about 120,000 clones in total; about 87% of them show up just once. The ten largest clones take up roughly 2.1% of the sample. Sequencing was performed on peripheral blood. These TCRs come from a woman in her fifties or sixties with acute or convalescent COVID-19.

The chain recombines TRBV6-6 with TRBJ1-5; D is possibly TRBD1 (6 bases). The V end was cut by 6 bases, the J end by 6 bases, with 15 bases between. CDR1 MNHNY and CDR2 SVGAGI come from the germline V gene (reference sequence). The CDR3 is 14 residues long. CDR3 sequence reads: CASSQTGHSQPQHF. The CDR3 DNA is TGTGCCAGCAGCCAAACAGGGCACAGTCAGCCCCAGCATTTT.

The V and J genes are TRBV2 and TRBJ2-1; 15 nucleotides agree with TRBD2. Unmatched junction bases numbered 12, after V lost 6 bases and J lost 0 bases. The germline gives CDR1 SNHLY, CDR2 FYNNEI. This CDR3 comprises 20 residues. CDR3 in amino acids: CASRKNPGLAGGSSYNEQFF. The DNA for the CDR3 is TGTGCCAGCAGAAAGAATCCGGGACTAGCGGGGGGTAGCTCCTACAATGAGCAGTTCTTC.

In DNA form, the CDR3 reads TGTGCCAGCAGTTACTCGTCAGGGGCGGGAGGGCAGCCCCAGCATTTT. It codes for CASSYSSGAGGQPQHF. The V call is TRBV6-2 or TRBV6-3, the J call TRBJ1-5, with TRBD1 as a possible D gene (6 bases). The germline V gene has CDR1 MNHEY and CDR2 SVGEGT. There are 16 residues in the CDR3. V dropped 0 bases and J dropped 7 bases, with 16 bases sitting between them.

As DNA, the CDR3 is TGTGCCAGTAGTCCAGATCTCGGGGGAAGTGGCTACACCTTC. Encoded protein: CASSPDLGGSGYTF. The chain combines TRBV19 with TRBJ1-2; maybe TRBD1 (5 bases). V shed 5 bases and J shed 7 bases, with 17 bases lying between them. This CDR3 region has 14 residues. Germline-derived CDR1 and CDR2 are LNHDA and SQIVND (reference sequence).

V usage is TRBV7-9 and J usage is TRBJ2-3, with 7 nucleotides matching TRBD1. In germline, CDR1 is SEHNR, CDR2 FQNEAQ (reference sequence). CDR3 length: 15 residues. The ends lost 5 bases at V and 4 bases at J; junction bases unmatched: 9. The CDR3 bases are TGTGCCAGCAGCCGAACAGGGGATGGCGCAGATACGCAGTATTTT. Its protein is CASSRTGDGADTQYF. The full variable domain, completed using reference TRBV7-9 and TRBJ2-3, is DTGVSQNPRHKITKRGQNVTFRCDPISEHNRLYWYRQTLGQGPEFLTYFQNEAQLEKSRLLSDRFSAERPKGSFSTLEIQRTEQGDSAMYLCASSRTGDGADTQYFGPGTRLTVL.

This chain links TRBV7-3 with TRBJ1-2; D unclear. The CDR3 runs 13 residues. Deletions cut 5 bases from V and 4 bases from J, with 11 bases between. Germline loops: CDR1 SGHTA, CDR2 FQGTGA. The CDR3 loop is CASSRDGSYGYTF. The CDR3 DNA is TGTGCCAGCAGCCGGGATGGGAGCTATGGCTACACCTTC.

CDR3 protein: CASSTGNYGYTF. The CDR3 region has the DNA TGTGCCAGCAGCACAGGGAACTATGGCTACACCTTC. The V call is TRBV7-6, the J call TRBJ1-2, with a possible D match to TRBD1 (6 bases). The germline V gene has CDR1 SGHVS and CDR2 FNYEAQ. The CDR3 has 12 residues. V lost 5 bases and J 2 bases, leaving 6 bases between the germline ends.

The chain joins TRBV2 to TRBJ2-1; TRBD2 matches 7 bases. V lost 6 bases and J lost 0; bases outside the gene matches: 8. Germline V gives CDR1 SNHLY, CDR2 FYNNEI. The CDR3 has 16 amino acids. CDR3 protein: CASSTMGGGSYNEQFF. CDR3 nucleotides: TGTGCCAGCAGCACGATGGGCGGGGGCTCCTACAATGAGCAGTTCTTC.

The chain links TRBV13 to TRBJ1-6, with D perhaps TRBD1 (5 bases). There are 17 residues in the CDR3. Looked up from germline, CDR1 is PRHDT and CDR2 is FYEKMQ (reference sequence). Between the trimmed V and J ends, which lost 5 bases and 0 bases, there was a span of 14 bases. CDR3 DNA: TGTGCCAGCAGCCAGAAACGACAGAGCTCCTATAATTCACCCCTCCACTTT. This gives the protein CASSQKRQSSYNSPLHF.

The V gene is TRBV27, the J gene TRBJ2-7; D gene unclear. The germline V and J ends were trimmed by 5 bases and 6 bases, with 14 bases remaining between them. Germline values: CDR1 MNHEY, CDR2 SMNVEV (reference sequence). This CDR3 has 13 amino acids. The CDR3 here is CASSPRLLGEQYF. The DNA for the CDR3 is TGTGCCAGCAGTCCCAGACTTTTGGGCGAGCAGTACTTC.